This T cell receptor beta chain comes out of a study of human T cells and chemical hapten exposure. General observations from the study: After DPC sensitization, TCRs above 1 in 1000 frequency showed no change.

This clonotype was seen many times. Its antigen remains unidentified. TCRdb re-analysed the RACE reads in MiXCR, keeping a single row per CDR3 protein. The repertoire holds tens of thousands of distinct CDR3 sequences, 10% seen once, with roughly 2.3% in the top ten. Time point of the sample: patch test 2, 6 weeks after DPC sensitization. Treatment indicated: therapeutic diphenylcyclopropenone sensitization with weekly scalp DPC. Sequences were derived from whole blood, sampled in connection with sensitization to the hapten diphenylcyclopropenone (DPC). The sequence derives from a woman aged 25 to 45 with alopecia areata. Some clones in this sample may be carry-over from other donors' samples.

CDR3 sequence: CASSLAQSSSYTF. DNA of the CDR3: TGTGCCAGCAGCTTGGCCCAAAGTAGTTCCTACACCTTC. The V call is TRBV5-6, the J call TRBJ1-2; D is undetermined. Germline lookup yields CDR1 SGHDT and CDR2 YYEEEE. The CDR3 is 13 residues long. V lost 0 bases, J lost 10 bases, and 13 bases lay in between. Together with reference TRBV5-6 and TRBJ1-2, the CDR3 gives the full variable domain: DAGVTQSPTHLIKTRGQQVTLRCSPKSGHDTVSWYQQALGQGPQFIFQYYEEEERQRGNFPDRFSGHQFPNYSSELNVNALLLGDSALYLCASSLAQSSSYTFGSGTRLTVV.